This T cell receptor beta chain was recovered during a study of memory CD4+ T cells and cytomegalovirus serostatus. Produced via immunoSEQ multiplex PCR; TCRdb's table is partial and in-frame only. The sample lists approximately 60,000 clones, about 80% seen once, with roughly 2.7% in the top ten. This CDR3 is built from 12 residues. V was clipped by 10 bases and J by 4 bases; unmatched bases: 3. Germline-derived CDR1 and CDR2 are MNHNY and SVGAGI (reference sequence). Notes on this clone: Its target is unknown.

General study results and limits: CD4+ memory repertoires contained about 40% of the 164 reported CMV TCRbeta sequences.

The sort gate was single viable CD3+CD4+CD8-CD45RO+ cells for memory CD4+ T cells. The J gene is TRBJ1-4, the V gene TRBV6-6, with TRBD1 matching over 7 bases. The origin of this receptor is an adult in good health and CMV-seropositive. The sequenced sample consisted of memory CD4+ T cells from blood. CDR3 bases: TGTGCCACCCGGGACAGTAATGAAAAACTGTTTTTT. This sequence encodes CATRDSNEKLFF.